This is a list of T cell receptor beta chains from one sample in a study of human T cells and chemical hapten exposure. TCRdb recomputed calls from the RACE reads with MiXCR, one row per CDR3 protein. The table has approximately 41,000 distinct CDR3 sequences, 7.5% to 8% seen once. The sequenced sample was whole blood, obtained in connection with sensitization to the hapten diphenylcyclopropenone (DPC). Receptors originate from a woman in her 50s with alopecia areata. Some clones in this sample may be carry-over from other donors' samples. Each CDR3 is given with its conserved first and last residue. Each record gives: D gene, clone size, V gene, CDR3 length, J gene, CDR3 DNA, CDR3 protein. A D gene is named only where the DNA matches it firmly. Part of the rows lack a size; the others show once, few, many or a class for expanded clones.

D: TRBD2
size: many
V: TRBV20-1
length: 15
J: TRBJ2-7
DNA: TGCAGTGCTAGTCGCGGACTAGCGGAGACCTACGAGCAGTACTTC
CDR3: CSASRGLAETYEQYF

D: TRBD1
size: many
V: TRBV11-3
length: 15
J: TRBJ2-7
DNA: TGTGCCAGCAGTCAGACCGGGACAGGGGTAAACGAGCAGTACTTC
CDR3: CASSQTGTGVNEQYF

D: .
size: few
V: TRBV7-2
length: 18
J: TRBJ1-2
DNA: TGTGCCAGCAGCTTAGCGGACTCCCCCCCGGTAGGGCAGTATGGCTACACCTTC
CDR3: CASSLADSPPVGQYGYTF

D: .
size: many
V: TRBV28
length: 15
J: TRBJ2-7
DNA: TGTGCCAGCAGTTTGCCCCACAGGGGGAGGGACGAGCAGTACTTC
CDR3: CASSLPHRGRDEQYF

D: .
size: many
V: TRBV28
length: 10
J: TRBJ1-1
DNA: TGTGCCAGCAAGGGATCTGAAGCTTTCTTT
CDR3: CASKGSEAFF

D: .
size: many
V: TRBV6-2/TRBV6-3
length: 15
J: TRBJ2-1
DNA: TGTGCCAGCAGTACGCCACAGGGCTCCTACAATGAGCAGTTCTTC
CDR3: CASSTPQGSYNEQFF

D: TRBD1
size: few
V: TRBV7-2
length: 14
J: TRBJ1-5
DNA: TGTGCCAGCAGCTCTCAGGGGGCGATGAAGCCCCAGCATTTT
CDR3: CASSSQGAMKPQHF

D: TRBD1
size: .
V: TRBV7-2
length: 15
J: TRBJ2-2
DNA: TGTGCCAGCAGTCCCGGGACAGGGACGGCCGGGGAGCTGTTTTTT
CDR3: CASSPGTGTAGELFF

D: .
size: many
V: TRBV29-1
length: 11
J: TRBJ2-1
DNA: TGCAGCGTTGTTACAGGGCTAAAGCAGTTCTTC
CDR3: CSVVTGLKQFF

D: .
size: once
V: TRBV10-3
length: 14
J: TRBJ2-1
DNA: TGTGCCATCAGTAAACCGCCAGACAGTGGTGAGCAGTTCTTC
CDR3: CAISKPPDSGEQFF

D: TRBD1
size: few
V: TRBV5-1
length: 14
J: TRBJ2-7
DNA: TGCGCCAGCAGCTTTCAGGGGGAGAGGTACGAGCAGTACTTC
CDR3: CASSFQGERYEQYF

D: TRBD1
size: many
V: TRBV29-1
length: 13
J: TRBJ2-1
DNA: TGCAGCGTTTGGGACAGGGGAACTAATGAGCAGTTCTTC
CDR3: CSVWDRGTNEQFF

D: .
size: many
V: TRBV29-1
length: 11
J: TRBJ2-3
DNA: TGCAGCGTTGACCCCGGGGATACGCAGTATTTT
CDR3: CSVDPGDTQYF

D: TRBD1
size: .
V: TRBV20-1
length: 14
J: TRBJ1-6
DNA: TGCAGTGCTAGCCCGGGACAGAATAATTCACCCCTCCACTTT
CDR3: CSASPGQNNSPLHF

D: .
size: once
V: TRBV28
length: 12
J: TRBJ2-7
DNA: TGTGCCAGCAGTCCCCAAGTAGGGGAGCAGTACTTC
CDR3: CASSPQVGEQYF

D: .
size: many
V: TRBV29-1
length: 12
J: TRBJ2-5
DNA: TGCAGCGTTGACGGAGCGGGCACTACCCAGTACTTC
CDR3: CSVDGAGTTQYF

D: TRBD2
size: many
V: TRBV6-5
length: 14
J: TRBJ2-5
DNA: TGTGCCAGCAGTTACGGACTAGCGGAAGAGACCCAGTACTTC
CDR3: CASSYGLAEETQYF

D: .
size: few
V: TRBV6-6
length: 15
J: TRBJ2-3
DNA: TGTGCCAGTCTCCATGTTGGGTCTAGCACAGATACGCAGTATTTT
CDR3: CASLHVGSSTDTQYF

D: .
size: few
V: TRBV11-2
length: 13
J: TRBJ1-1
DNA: TGTGCCAGCAGCCTGGAACGGACAGTTGAAGCTTTCTTT
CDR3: CASSLERTVEAFF

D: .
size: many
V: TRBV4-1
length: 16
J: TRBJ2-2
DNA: TGCGCCAGCAGCCAACTGGACATGGGGTTCACCGGGGAGCTGTTTTTT
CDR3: CASSQLDMGFTGELFF